This record looks at one T cell receptor (beta chain) sequence and its context. Its antigen remains unidentified. Base qualities are not provided; no much larger clone lies one nucleotide away. The collaborating institutions used their own protocols to collect whole blood in K2EDTA tubes. For TCRbeta analysis, collaborators shipped samples in one of three forms: frozen whole blood, isolated PBMCs, or DNA extracted from either of those sample types. The sample comes from a study of blood T cell repertoires in COVID-19 (TCRdb year 2020). Regarding the research as a whole: The collaborator samples originated in the United States, Italy and Spain and spanned the acute and convalescent phases of COVID-19. The prospective study material was composed of cDNA or gDNA derived from T cells, B-cell-depleted T cells, or PBMCs. Deeply sampled blood TCRbeta repertoires from subjects exposed to, actively infected with, or recovered from COVID-19 were included in the dataset. A freely available public database, intended as a resource for researchers studying the immune response to SARS-CoV-2, is where the repertoires were released. The samples were drawn from the first 160 participants of the ongoing ImmuneRACE study and from 1,254 subjects provided by 6 global collaborators. The sample metadata nearly always contained a de-identified subject ID, COVID-19 status, age in years and sex. Where available, HLA class I and class II types were obtained from metadata supplied by the sample provider rather than from assay-based typing. What the study reported, not specific to this receptor: Clinical and demographic metadata were provided uncurated, with the amount varying by source and participant.

The immunoSEQ Assay, a bias-controlled multiplex PCR, was used to amplify TCRbeta CDR3 regions from genomic DNA. Regarding the original processing steps: The number of nucleated cells in each sample was estimated by amplification of reference gene primers within the assay. To quantify the absolute abundance of each unique TCRbeta CDR3 rearrangement, sequence reads were collapsed and filtered. For each sample, productive Simpson clonality was calculated as the square root of Simpson's diversity index over productive rearrangements. Sourced from immuneACCESS, this table was stored by TCRdb with only in-frame sequences that have V and J called. A share of the clones is absent; for the studies checked, an unresolved V gene accounts for under half, and the remainder has no known explanation. The DNA was the basis for D and trimming; V, J and clone size are from that table. The sample table lists over 250,000 clones, around 79% of them with a count of one. Of the sample, about 3.5% is held by the ten largest clones.

The sequencing sample was made of peripheral blood. The receptor comes from a woman aged 80 or over with acute or convalescent COVID-19.

The DNA is TGTGCCAGCAGTGAGCGGGCAGGGAGGACGGGCTACACCTTC. This translates into CASSERAGRTGYTF. The sequence is built from TRBV2 and TRBJ1-2; possibly the D gene is TRBD1, per 5 matching bases. Looking up the germline V gene yields CDR1 SNHLY and CDR2 FYNNEI. The CDR3 covers 14 residues, taking in both the cysteine and the phenylalanine. Only the CDR3 portion is preserved as DNA: 42 bases, with reading frame beginning at the first base. Relative to germline, V is 3 bases shorter and J is 8 bases shorter, with 16 bases between their ends.